This T cell receptor beta chain was sequenced for a study of blood T cell repertoires in COVID-19. Germline CDR1 and CDR2: KGHDR and SFDVKD. The CDR3 is 14 residues long. Between the trimmed V and J ends, which lost 5 bases and 6 bases, there was a span of 15 bases. Only in-frame clones appear in the TCRdb table, and some are missing; sequencing was by immunoSEQ multiplex PCR. This table has 300,000 to 350,000 clones, approximately 90% appearing once. The origin of this receptor is a man aged 25 to 40 with COVID-19, enrolled during active disease. This sequence joins TRBV24-1 and TRBJ1-2; D call uncertain. The sample taken for sequencing was peripheral blood. As DNA, the CDR3 is TGTGCCACCAGTGTTGCAGGATTGAAGGATGGCTACACCTTC. It is translated as CATSVAGLKDGYTF.